Presented here are 29 T cell receptor beta chains from one specimen sequenced in a study of shared clonotypes between healthy human individuals (TCRdb year 2020). The library was obtained by the immunoSEQ multiplex PCR assay. Here the immuneACCESS table is served through TCRdb, limited to in-frame sequences with V and J called. Missing clones are a known gap in these copies; in checked studies unresolved V genes cover under half, and the rest lacks a known reason. The sample data list almost 700,000 clones, and 92% of these were observed just once. Of the sample, 20% to 25% is held by the ten largest clones. For the CD8 naive samples, CD45RO-negative cells were positively selected for CCR7, yielding a CD45RA+CCR7+ population from which TemRA cells were excluded. Material: naive CD8+ T cells sorted from blood. The cell subset or site label for this specimen denotes: CD45RA+CCR7+. All receptors derive from a man aged 25 to 40 in good health.

This sequence joins TRBV28 and TRBJ1-3, with no clear D. The germline V gene encodes CDR1 MDHEN and CDR2 SYDVKM. This CDR3 is built from 13 residues. V shed 4 bases and J shed 7 bases, with 11 bases lying between them. For the CDR3, the DNA is TGTGCCAGCAGTTCGAACTTGAGGAACACCATATATTTT. This gives the protein CASSSNLRNTIYF.

The J gene is TRBJ2-1, the V gene TRBV10-3; D may be TRBD2 (7 bases). This CDR3 has 15 amino acids. V lost 7 bases to trimming and J lost 0 bases, with 13 bases between them. In germline, CDR1 is ENHRY, CDR2 SYGVKD. The CDR3 sequence: CAITGGGSSYNEQFF. CDR3 sequence (DNA): TGTGCCATCACGGGGGGCGGGAGCTCCTACAATGAGCAGTTCTTC.

The CDR3 coding sequence is TGTGCCAGCACCGGGCCCCTAGACGAAAAACTGTTTTTT. Its protein is CASTGPLDEKLFF. The rearrangement joins TRBV2 to TRBJ1-4; unclear D gene. The CDR3 contains 13 residues. Germline-derived CDR1 and CDR2 are SNHLY and FYNNEI. V lost 7 bases and J 8 bases, leaving 14 bases between the germline ends.

CDR3 in amino acids: CASRDREAGLNTEAFF. CDR3 sequence (DNA): TGTGCCAGCAGGGACAGGGAAGCCGGCCTGAACACTGAAGCTTTCTTT. V and J are TRBV28 and TRBJ1-1, with 8 bases aligning to TRBD1. With V trimmed by 6 bases and J by 0 bases, 9 bases remained unmatched. The CDR3 loop spans 16 amino acids. Looked up from germline, CDR1 is MDHEN and CDR2 is SYDVKM.

This rearrangement joins TRBV29-1 to TRBJ2-1; D is unresolved. Germline CDR1 SQVTM, CDR2 ANQGSEA. V lost 1 base and J lost 5, with 6 bases in between. This CDR3 is built from 12 residues. CDR3 protein: CSVEGLHNEQFF. CDR3 nucleotides: TGCAGCGTTGAAGGCTTACACAATGAGCAGTTCTTC.

On this clone itself: This sample also contains other DNA sequences that code for the same CDR3. V and J are TRBV19 and TRBJ1-5, with unresolved D. The V gene's germline CDR1 is LNHDA and CDR2 SQIVND (reference sequence). The V and J ends lost 3 bases and 0 bases respectively, with 9 bases between them. The CDR3 contains 15 residues. The CDR3 protein is CASSMTDYSNQPQHF. CDR3 DNA sequence: TGTGCCAGTAGTATGACTGACTATAGCAATCAGCCCCAGCATTTT.

V is TRBV6-1 and J is TRBJ2-7; possibly TRBD2 for D (6 bases). Germline V gene sequence: CDR1 MNHNS, CDR2 SASEGT. This CDR3 region has 15 residues. The V end was cut by 7 bases, the J end by 1 base, with 17 bases between. CDR3 coding DNA: TGTGCCAGCACCGTTATCCGGGACTCATCCTACGAGCAGTACTTC. Amino acid sequence: CASTVIRDSSYEQYF.

This clone was picked up one time. The rearrangement links TRBV23-1 to TRBJ2-1, with 10 bases that match TRBD1. TRBV23-1 is placed among ORFs of uncertain function. The CDR3 consists of 15 residues. Trimming at V came to 3 bases and at J to 7 bases, leaving 6 bases not matched to a gene. The CDR3 nucleotides read TGCGCCAGCAGTCAGCTGACAGGGGGCAGGAATGAGCAGTTCTTC. Its translation is CASSQLTGGRNEQFF.

This chain uses TRBV10-2 with TRBJ2-5; 9 bases line up with TRBD1. Germline loops: CDR1 WSHSY, CDR2 SAAADI. This CDR3 region has 15 residues. Trimming took 5 bases from V and 2 from J; bases not matched to a gene: 6. CDR3 loop: CASSSGTGIQETQYF. CDR3 nucleotide sequence: TGCGCCAGCAGTTCCGGGACAGGGATACAAGAGACCCAGTACTTC.

The chain links TRBV15 to TRBJ1-2; 8 bases line up with TRBD1. J was trimmed by 5 bases and V by 3 bases; bases with no gene match: 11. CDR3 size: 16 residues. Germline V lookup: CDR1 LNHNV, CDR2 YYDKDF (reference sequence). The CDR3 sequence is CATSSGTGAMIYGYTF. The CDR3 nucleotides read TGTGCCACCAGCAGCGGGACAGGAGCAATGATTTATGGCTACACCTTC.

The chain carries TRBV28 and TRBJ2-3; TRBD2 agrees at 8 bases. V lost 6 bases, J lost 0 bases, and 14 bases stayed unmatched. This CDR3 has 18 residues. CDR1 and CDR2 from the germline V gene are MDHEN and SYDVKM. Here the CDR3 reads CASRFYASGLGSTDTQYF. The DNA for the CDR3 is TGTGCCAGCAGATTTTACGCCTCGGGACTAGGTAGCACAGATACGCAGTATTTT.

The chain links TRBV19 to TRBJ2-1; 8 nucleotides line up with TRBD2. CDR3 length: 15 amino acids. J was trimmed by 4 bases and V by 6 bases; bases with no gene match: 8. Germline CDR1 is LNHDA and CDR2 is SQIVND (reference sequence). The CDR3: CASSITLAVYNEQFF. CDR3 nucleotide sequence: TGTGCCAGTAGCATTACACTAGCGGTATACAATGAGCAGTTCTTC.

To note about this clone: The sample carries other DNA sequences with the same CDR3. This chain joins TRBV7-6 and TRBJ1-2, with 11 bases matching TRBD1. This CDR3 contains 15 residues. V shed 3 bases and J 3 bases; nucleotides not matched to a gene: 3. The germline V gene has CDR1 SGHVS and CDR2 FNYEAQ. CDR3 residues: CASSFRGQGDYGYTF. The CDR3 coding sequence is TGTGCCAGCAGCTTTAGGGGACAGGGGGACTATGGCTACACCTTC.

The V call is TRBV7-8, the J call TRBJ2-2; TRBD2 agrees at 9 bases. V trimming: 5 bases; J trimming: 4 bases; junction bases outside the gene matches: 8. Germline CDR1 is SGHVS and CDR2 is FQNEAQ. The CDR3 totals 16 residues. The CDR3 nucleotides are TGTGCCAGCAGCACGAGACTAGCGGCACTCACCGGGGAGCTGTTTTTT. Residues: CASSTRLAALTGELFF.

About this clone: Other DNA sequences in the same sample also yield this CDR3. The V gene is TRBV19, the J gene TRBJ1-2; D uncertain. V dropped 6 bases and J dropped 7 bases, with 6 bases sitting between them. The germline gives CDR1 LNHDA, CDR2 SQIVND (reference sequence). This CDR3 contains 10 residues. CDR3 sequence reads: CASRSGGYTF. DNA of the CDR3: TGTGCCAGTAGAAGTGGTGGCTACACCTTC.

This chain links TRBV21-1 with TRBJ1-2. TRBV21-1 is assigned pseudogene status. The CDR3 runs to 15 residues. CDR3 nucleotide sequence: TGTGCCAGCAGCAAAGAGGCAGATACTAACTATGGCTACACCTTC. Protein sequence: CASSKEADTNYGYTF.

V usage is TRBV7-9 and J usage is TRBJ2-1; 10 bases are a match to TRBD2. The CDR3 consists of 16 residues. Trimming removed 5 bases from V and 6 bases from J; junction bases left unmatched: 10. The V gene's germline CDR1 is SEHNR and CDR2 FQNEAQ (reference sequence). The CDR3 nucleotides are TGTGCCAGCAGCCACCCCCTAGCGGGAGTAGGCAATGAGCAGTTCTTC. Encoded protein: CASSHPLAGVGNEQFF.

The V gene is TRBV10-3, the J gene TRBJ1-5; the match to TRBD1 covers 8 bases. V shed 0 bases, J shed 6 bases, and the junction held 4 bases outside the gene matches. Germline V lookup: CDR1 ENHRY, CDR2 SYGVKD. The length of the CDR3 is 15 residues. CDR3 residues: CAISESQGAGQPQHF. CDR3 nucleotide sequence: TGTGCCATCAGTGAGTCGCAGGGGGCCGGTCAGCCCCAGCATTTT.

The chain combines TRBV28 with TRBJ2-7; 7 bases are shared with TRBD1. V lost 4 bases, J lost 3 bases, and 6 bases stayed unmatched. The CDR3 totals 14 residues. The V gene's germline CDR1 is MDHEN and CDR2 SYDVKM. The CDR3: CASSSLTGHYEQYF. The CDR3 DNA sequence: TGTGCCAGCAGTTCCCTGACAGGGCACTACGAGCAGTACTTC.

In this sample, this clone turned up once. This rearrangement joins TRBV20-1 to TRBJ1-2; D ambiguous. This CDR3 has 11 residues. Trimming pared 6 bases from V and 8 bases from J, leaving 13 bases between. The germline CDR1 and CDR2 sequences are DFQATT and SNEGSKA (reference sequence). CDR3 loop: CSAPPVGGYTF. CDR3 DNA: TGCAGTGCCCCACCCGTCGGGGGCTACACCTTC.

This chain uses TRBV7-9 with TRBJ2-7, with 11 bases that match TRBD2. The CDR3 is 16 residues long. Germline V gene lookup returns CDR1 SEHNR and CDR2 FQNEAQ (reference sequence). V dropped 2 bases and J dropped 5; count of bases not matched to a gene: 8. This chain's CDR3 is CASSLSTSGSFDEQYF. The CDR3 DNA follows: TGTGCCAGCAGCTTAAGTACTAGCGGGAGCTTCGACGAGCAGTACTTC.

The chain has TRBV11-2 and TRBJ2-1; 7 bases fit TRBD1. J was trimmed by 9 bases and V by 5 bases; bases with no gene match: 13. Germline assignment: CDR1 SGHAT and CDR2 FQNNGV. The CDR3 covers 15 residues. For the CDR3, the DNA is TGTGCCAGCAGCCCGTCAAGGGGGCAATTAAGTGAGCAGTTCTTC. Protein product: CASSPSRGQLSEQFF.

The chain carries TRBV30 and TRBJ1-2; possible D gene TRBD1, 5 bases. Trimming stripped 0 bases from V and 4 bases from J, with 15 bases between. CDR3 size: 15 residues. Looked up from germline, CDR1 is GTSNPN and CDR2 is SVGIG (reference sequence). The CDR3 protein is CAWSVRGRDFYGYTF. The CDR3 DNA reads TGTGCCTGGAGTGTACGGGGCAGAGATTTCTATGGCTACACCTTC. Full variable domain (outside the CDR3, taken from reference TRBV30 and TRBJ1-2): SQTIHQWPATLVQPVGSPLSLECTVEGTSNPNLYWYRQAAGRGLQLLFYSVGIGQISSEVPQNLSASRPQDRQFILSSKKLLLSDSGFYLCAWSVRGRDFYGYTFGSGTRLTVV.

The rearrangement links TRBV18 to TRBJ2-1, with 9 bases fitting TRBD2. The CDR3 covers 15 residues. Losses at the gene ends were 0 bases for V and 5 bases for J; bases not matched to a gene: 2. The germline gives CDR1 KGHSH, CDR2 LQKENI. CDR3 nucleotide sequence: TGTGCCAGCTCACCACCGCTAGCGGGAAACAATGAGCAGTTCTTC. It specifies CASSPPLAGNNEQFF.

The chain combines TRBV4-3 with TRBJ1-1, with D unclear. Per the germline V gene, CDR1 is LGHNA and CDR2 is YSLEER. The germline V and J ends were trimmed by 1 base and 2 bases, with 8 bases remaining between them. CDR3 length: 14 amino acids. CDR3 sequence: CASSQVVTNTEAFF. DNA of the CDR3: TGCGCCAGCAGCCAAGTGGTCACCAACACTGAAGCTTTCTTT.

This chain connects TRBV29-1 to TRBJ2-5; possibly TRBD1 or TRBD2 for D (5 bases each). V lost 2 bases and J lost 4, with 17 bases in between. The length of the CDR3 is 15 residues. Germline V CDR1 and CDR2: SQVTM, ANQGSEA. This CDR3 reads CSVEKGQEVAETQYF. DNA of the CDR3: TGCAGCGTTGAAAAGGGGCAGGAGGTAGCAGAGACCCAGTACTTC. The whole variable domain, remainder taken from reference TRBV29-1 and TRBJ2-5, is SAVISQKPSRDICQRGTSLTIQCQVDSQVTMMFWYRQQPGQSLTLIATANQGSEATYESGFVIDKFPISRPNLTFSTLTVSNMSPEDSSIYLCSVEKGQEVAETQYFGPGTRLLVL.

Notes on this clone: One end of the junction is discordant with germline, which a read error may explain. This chain connects TRBV29-1 to TRBJ2-1; TRBD2 aligns across 9 bases. This CDR3 region has 13 residues. The V gene's germline CDR1 is SQVTM and CDR2 ANQGSEA. CDR3 loop: CSVVTSGYIEQFF. The DNA of the CDR3 is TGCAGCGTTGTGACTAGCGGTTACATTGAGCAGTTCTTC.

The count of this clone is one. This rearrangement joins TRBV27 to TRBJ2-1; 7 bases match TRBD2. The germline CDR1 and CDR2 sequences are MNHEY and SMNVEV (reference sequence). V lost 3 bases and J lost 3; bases outside the gene matches: 5. There are 15 residues in the CDR3. CDR3 sequence (DNA): TGTGCCAGCAGTTTGGGACTACCTTTCTACAATGAGCAGTTCTTC. Translating it yields CASSLGLPFYNEQFF.

The chain couples TRBV5-5 to TRBJ2-3; D unresolved. Looked up from germline, CDR1 is SGHKS and CDR2 is YYEKEE (reference sequence). Trimming pared 0 bases from V and 4 bases from J, leaving 9 bases between. The CDR3 has 14 residues. This CDR3 is CASSLVRSADTQYF. For the CDR3, the DNA is TGTGCCAGCAGCTTGGTAAGGTCCGCAGATACGCAGTATTTT. Drawing the rest from reference TRBV5-5 and TRBJ2-3, the complete variable domain is DAGVTQSPTHLIKTRGQQVTLRCSPISGHKSVSWYQQVLGQGPQFIFQYYEKEERGRGNFPDRFSARQFPNYSSELNVNALLLGDSALYLCASSLVRSADTQYFGPGTRLTVL.